This record covers a single T cell receptor beta chain. The antigen this receptor binds is unknown. No much larger clonotype is one base removed from it; base qualities were not supplied. TCRbeta CDR3 regions were amplified from genomic DNA by means of the immunoSEQ Assay, a bias-controlled multiplex PCR. The published analysis was carried out like this. Nucleated cell counts per sample were estimated from amplification of reference gene primers within the assay. To quantify the absolute abundance of each unique TCRbeta CDR3 rearrangement, sequence reads were collapsed and filtered. For each sample, productive Simpson clonality was calculated as the square root of Simpson's diversity index over productive rearrangements. TCRdb stores this immuneACCESS table with in-frame sequences only. Part of the clones is absent; in the studies checked, under half of the shortfall reflects unresolved V genes, and no reason is known for the rest. That table supplies the V and J calls and clone size; D and trimming were determined from the DNA. In this sample the table shows tens of thousands of clones, over 80% of which occur a single time. Under 6% of the sample is held by the ten biggest clonotypes.

The source of the sample is a study of blood T cell repertoires in COVID-19 (TCRdb year 2020). With respect to the entire study: Samples from collaborators originated in the United States, Italy and Spain and spanned both the acute and convalescent phases of COVID-19. A de-identified subject ID, COVID-19 status, age in years and sex were almost always included in the sample metadata. The dataset comprised deeply sampled blood TCRbeta repertoires from subjects exposed to, actively infected with, or recovered from COVID-19. The samples were drawn from two sources: the first 160 participants of the ongoing ImmuneRACE study, and 1,000 to 1,500 subjects contributed by 6 global collaborators. The material from the prospective study consisted of cDNA or gDNA derived from T cells, B-cell-depleted T cells, or PBMCs. Where available, HLA class I and class II types were taken from metadata supplied by the sample provider and were not determined by assay-based typing. The repertoires were released in a freely available public database intended as a resource for research on the immune response to SARS-CoV-2.

The collaborating institutions used their own protocols to collect whole blood in K2EDTA tubes. For TCRbeta analysis, collaborator samples were shipped as frozen whole blood, as isolated PBMCs, or as DNA extracted from either sample type. Paper-wide results and their limitations: How much clinical and demographic metadata was included differed by source and by participant, and the metadata was provided uncurated.

Sequenced material: peripheral blood. The TCR originated in a human donor in a cohort sampled during active COVID-19.

The CDR3 here reads CASSQVRQGGNTIYF. The DNA sequence is given as TGCGCCAGCAGCCAGGTCCGACAGGGCGGAAACACCATATATTTT. The chain is made from TRBV4-3 and TRBJ1-3, with 7 bases in between that match TRBD1. From the cysteine through the phenylalanine, the CDR3 covers 15 amino acids. The CDR3 DNA has 45 bases and is translated from base 1. Looking up the germline V gene yields CDR1 LGHNA and CDR2 YSLEER. V is trimmed back by 3 bases and J by 4 bases, and the junction contains 6 bases that no gene match accounts for.